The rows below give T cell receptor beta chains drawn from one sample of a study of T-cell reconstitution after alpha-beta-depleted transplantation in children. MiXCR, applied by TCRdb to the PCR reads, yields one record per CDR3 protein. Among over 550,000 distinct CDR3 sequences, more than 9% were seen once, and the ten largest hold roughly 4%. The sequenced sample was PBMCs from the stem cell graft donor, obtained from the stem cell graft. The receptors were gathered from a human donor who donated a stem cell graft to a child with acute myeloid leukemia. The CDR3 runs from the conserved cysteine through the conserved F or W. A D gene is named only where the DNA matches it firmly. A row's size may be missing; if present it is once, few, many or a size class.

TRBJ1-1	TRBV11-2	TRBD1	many	CASSSLGGGLPMNTEAFF	TGTGCCAGCAGTTCCTTAGGGGGCGGACTACCTATGAACACTGAAGCTTTCTTT
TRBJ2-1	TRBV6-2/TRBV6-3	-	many	CASSRIDEQFF	TGTGCCAGCAGTAGGATCGATGAGCAGTTCTTC
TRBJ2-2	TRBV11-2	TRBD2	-	CASSRRLIAGGPRNTGELFF	TGTGCCAGCAGCCGCAGACTAATAGCGGGAGGGCCCCGGAACACCGGGGAGCTGTTTTTT
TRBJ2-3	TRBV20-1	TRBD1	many	CSANGQGGADTQYF	TGCAGTGCCAACGGACAGGGGGGCGCAGATACGCAGTATTTT
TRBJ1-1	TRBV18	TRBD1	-	CASSPLFSQGDTEAFF	TGTGCCAGCTCACCACTGTTCTCACAGGGGGACACTGAAGCTTTCTTT
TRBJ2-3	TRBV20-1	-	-	CSVIARTDTQYF	TGCAGTGTCATCGCTAGAACAGATACGCAGTATTTT
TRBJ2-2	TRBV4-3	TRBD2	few	CASSQDREGRSANTGELFF	TGCGCCAGCAGCCAAGATCGGGAGGGGCGGTCCGCGAACACCGGGGAGCTGTTTTTT
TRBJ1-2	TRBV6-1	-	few	CASSEMRGYTF	TGTGCCAGCAGTGAAATGCGGGGCTACACCTTC
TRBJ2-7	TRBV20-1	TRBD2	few	CSARGLAWEQYF	TGCAGTGCTCGGGGACTAGCGTGGGAGCAGTACTTC
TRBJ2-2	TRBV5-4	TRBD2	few	CASSETSGSKSTGELFF	TGTGCCAGCAGCGAAACGAGCGGGAGCAAGTCCACCGGGGAGCTGTTTTTT
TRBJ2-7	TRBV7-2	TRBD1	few	CASSKDSGTGAYEQYF	TGTGCCAGCAGCAAAGACTCCGGGACAGGGGCCTACGAGCAGTACTTC
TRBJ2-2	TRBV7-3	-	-	CASSLEGHDTGELFF	TGTGCCAGCAGCTTAGAGGGCCACGACACCGGGGAGCTGTTTTTT
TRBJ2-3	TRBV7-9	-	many	CASSSQRGGSLTDTQYF	TGTGCCAGCAGCTCTCAAAGGGGCGGGTCCCTGACAGATACGCAGTATTTT
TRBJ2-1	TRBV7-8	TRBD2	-	CASSFAPGTSGYNEQFF	TGTGCCAGCAGCTTCGCCCCCGGGACTAGCGGTTACAATGAGCAGTTCTTC
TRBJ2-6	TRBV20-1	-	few	CSASFFRTANSGANVLTF	TGCAGTGCCTCCTTTTTTAGGACAGCTAACTCTGGGGCCAACGTCCTGACTTTC
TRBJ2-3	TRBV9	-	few	CASSEGSGLIADTQYF	TGTGCCAGCAGCGAGGGATCGGGACTGATCGCAGATACGCAGTATTTT
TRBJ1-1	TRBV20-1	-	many	CSAPDSGTEAFF	TGCAGTGCTCCGGACAGTGGGACTGAAGCTTTCTTT
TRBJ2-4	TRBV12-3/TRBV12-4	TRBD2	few	CASSPRTSGMENIQYF	TGTGCCAGCAGTCCCCGGACTAGCGGGATGGAAAACATTCAGTACTTC
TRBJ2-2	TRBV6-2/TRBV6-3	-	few	CATRGGANTGELFF	TGTGCCACCAGGGGGGGAGCGAACACCGGGGAGCTGTTTTTT
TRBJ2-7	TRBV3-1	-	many	CASSQLFGISYEQYF	TGTGCCAGCAGCCAATTATTTGGCATATCCTACGAGCAGTACTTC
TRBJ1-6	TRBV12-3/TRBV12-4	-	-	CASSLGQTNSPLHF	TGTGCCAGCAGTTTAGGGCAGACAAATTCACCCCTCCACTTT
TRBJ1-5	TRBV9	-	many	CASSVDVGQPQHF	TGTGCCAGCAGCGTAGACGTAGGACAGCCCCAGCATTTT
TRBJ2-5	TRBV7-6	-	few	CASSYGTPYRETQYF	TGTGCCAGCAGTTACGGGACACCCTATAGAGAGACCCAGTACTTC
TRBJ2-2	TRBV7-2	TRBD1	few	CASSEQGAANTGELFF	TGTGCCAGCAGCGAGCAGGGGGCTGCGAACACCGGGGAGCTGTTTTTT
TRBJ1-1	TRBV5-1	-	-	CASSLAFSTGTEAFF	TGCGCCAGCAGCTTGGCCTTTTCGACAGGCACTGAAGCTTTCTTT